This TCR beta chain is from a study of cytomegalovirus exposure and HLA in healthy donors. CDR3 length equals 15 residues. Germline CDR1 and CDR2: MNHNS and SASEGT. With V trimmed by 6 bases and J by 1 base, 8 bases remained unmatched. In regard to this clone: Its antigen is unidentified.

This PCR relied on a set of 60 Vbeta primers and 13 Jbeta primers. TCRdb keeps only in-frame clones here, not all; method: immunoSEQ multiplex PCR. The top ten clones hold 4.5% to 7% of a sample with about 210,000 clones, 82% of them seen once. Study-wide findings and caveats: Relative to the approximately 700-donor mean, N-insertions were reportedly fewer in an Asian-associated ancestry cluster in a later analysis. According to a later analysis, most TCR beta chains associated with CMV appeared HLA-restricted.

J is TRBJ1-1 and V is TRBV6-1, with 7 bases matching TRBD1. The specimen sequenced was PBMCs. The TCR originated in a man aged 40-49 years in good health and CMV-seropositive. The chain's CDR3 is CASRRDSPRNTEAFF. The DNA of the CDR3 is TGTGCCAGCAGGAGGGACAGCCCGAGGAACACTGAAGCTTTCTTT.